Shown below are 17 T cell receptor beta chains from a single sample sequenced in a study of OX40 agonist ivuxolimab in advanced cancers. Repertoires were generated with immunoSEQ multiplex PCR, while TCRdb's copy carries only in-frame clones and drops some. Here the sample spans 55,000 to 75,000 clones, roughly nine tenths being singletons. Material: CD4+ or CD8+ T cells sorted from blood, obtained in a trial of the OX40 agonist ivuxolimab. The receptors were gathered from an adult with an advanced solid tumor such as melanoma, head and neck, liver or kidney cancer.

The chain is built from TRBV7-6 and TRBJ2-1; D not resolved. V lost 1 base to trimming and J lost 6 bases, with 4 bases between them. CDR3 size: 12 residues. Germline CDR1 is SGHVS and CDR2 is FNYEAQ. The CDR3 bases are TGTGCCAGCAGCTTAGTAGGCAATGAGCAGTTCTTC. It encodes CASSLVGNEQFF.

This chain uses TRBV6-6 with TRBJ2-5; 7 bases match TRBD1. There are 13 residues in the CDR3. V was pared by 5 bases and J by 5 bases, with 5 bases of the junction left unmatched. CDR1 and CDR2 from the germline V gene are MNHNY and SVGAGI (reference sequence). The CDR3 DNA reads as TGTGCCAGCAGTCCAGGGGGTTTGGAGACCCAGTACTTC. Its protein is CASSPGGLETQYF.

The sample holds one count of this clone. This chain connects TRBV13 to TRBJ2-7; TRBD1 matches at 8 bases. The CDR3 has 15 residues. Trimming cost V 5 bases and J 5 bases; bases outside gene matches: 11. CDR1 PRHDT and CDR2 FYEKMQ come from the germline V gene (reference sequence). The CDR3 reads CASSPPSGGLDEQYF. The CDR3 bases are TGTGCCAGCAGCCCACCTTCAGGGGGCCTAGACGAGCAGTACTTC.

V usage is TRBV6-5 and J usage is TRBJ2-1, with 8 bases lining up with TRBD2. CDR1 is MNHEY and CDR2 is SVGAGI in the germline V gene. The V segment lost 4 bases and the J segment 4 bases; nucleotides outside the gene matches: 0. The CDR3 has 13 amino acids. The CDR3 loop is CASSLAGYNEQFF. The CDR3 DNA is TGTGCCAGCAGTTTAGCGGGGTACAATGAGCAGTTCTTC.

The chain recombines TRBV2 with TRBJ1-5, with 9 bases lining up with TRBD1. V was pared by 4 bases and J by 5 bases, with 9 bases of the junction left unmatched. Looked up from germline, CDR1 is SNHLY and CDR2 is FYNNEI. CDR3 size: 16 residues. This CDR3 is CASSGYRGHRDQPQHF. The CDR3 DNA reads TGTGCCAGCAGTGGTTACAGGGGGCATCGTGATCAGCCCCAGCATTTT.

The chain carries TRBV6-4 and TRBJ1-2, with TRBD1 matching 12 bases. J lost 4 bases, V lost 5 bases, and 11 bases had no gene match. The CDR3 consists of 17 residues. Germline CDR1 reads MRHNA; CDR2 reads SNTAGT. The CDR3: CASSNSAGTGGAYGYTF. DNA of the CDR3: TGTGCCAGCAGTAATTCTGCCGGGACAGGGGGCGCCTATGGCTACACCTTC.

This clone has only a few counts. The genes are TRBV4-3 and TRBJ2-1; no clear D gene. The V gene's germline CDR1 is LGHNA and CDR2 YSLEER. The CDR3 length is 17 residues. V was shortened by 0 bases and J by 0 bases, with 12 bases between the two germline ends. CDR3 sequence reads: CASSQDRTYSSYNEQFF. The CDR3, as DNA: TGCGCCAGCAGCCAAGACCGTACCTATAGCTCCTACAATGAGCAGTTCTTC.

The J gene is TRBJ2-2, the V gene TRBV28, with unresolved D. CDR1 is MDHEN and CDR2 is SYDVKM in the germline V gene. This CDR3 comprises 14 residues. The germline V and J ends were trimmed by 5 bases and 5 bases, with 12 bases remaining between them. The CDR3 loop reads CASSRTESTGELFF. In nucleotides, the CDR3 is TGTGCCAGCAGTCGAACGGAGTCAACCGGGGAGCTGTTTTTT.

The rearrangement uses TRBV29-1 and TRBJ1-2; the match to TRBD1 covers 8 bases. In germline, CDR1 is SQVTM, CDR2 ANQGSEA. V dropped 6 bases and J dropped 3; count of bases not matched to a gene: 6. The CDR3 consists of 13 residues. This CDR3 is CSVAGGFDYGYTF. CDR3 DNA: TGCAGCGTGGCAGGGGGCTTTGACTATGGCTACACCTTC.

The chain uses TRBV27 and TRBJ2-7, with TRBD2 matching 13 bases. CDR1 MNHEY and CDR2 SMNVEV come from the germline V gene (reference sequence). CDR3 length: 15 amino acids. Trimming at V came to 5 bases and at J to 4 bases, leaving 5 bases not matched to a gene. The CDR3 DNA follows: TGTGCCAGCAGTACCGGACTAGCGGGAGATTACGAGCAGTACTTC. This sequence encodes CASSTGLAGDYEQYF.

This clone was seen a single time. This rearrangement joins TRBV7-2 to TRBJ2-7; 7 bases align to TRBD2. Germline trimming cut 1 base from V and 0 bases from J; bases unmatched to any gene: 6. The CDR3 covers 16 residues. Germline V gene sequence: CDR1 SGHTA, CDR2 FQGNSA. The CDR3 spells CASSLGSSGSSYEQYF. The CDR3 DNA is TGTGCCAGCAGCTTAGGGTCTAGCGGATCCTCCTACGAGCAGTACTTC.

The chain combines TRBV4-3 with TRBJ2-1; 7 bases line up with TRBD2. From germline, CDR1 is LGHNA and CDR2 YSLEER. The V gene end was trimmed by 0 bases and the J gene end by 3 bases; junction bases not matched to a gene: 8. This CDR3 has 17 residues. The CDR3 DNA is TGCGCCAGCAGCCAAGAATGGGGAGGGCTACTCTACAATGAGCAGTTCTTC. Translated, it gives CASSQEWGGLLYNEQFF.

The rearrangement joins TRBV27 to TRBJ2-7, with D hard to call. The germline V gene encodes CDR1 MNHEY and CDR2 SMNVEV (reference sequence). V lost 10 bases and J 5 bases, leaving 6 bases between the germline ends. The CDR3 covers 9 residues. For the CDR3, the DNA is TGTGCCACCTTTGACGAGCAGTACTTC. Translating gives CATFDEQYF.

This chain uses TRBV7-9 with TRBJ2-3; 9 nucleotides match TRBD1. The V and J ends lost 4 bases and 1 base, in that order; junction bases with no gene match: 6. CDR3 length equals 16 residues. Germline CDR1 SEHNR, CDR2 FQNEAQ (reference sequence). CDR3 residues: CASSYRDREGTDTQYF. CDR3 nucleotide sequence: TGTGCCAGCAGCTACCGGGACAGGGAGGGCACAGATACGCAGTATTTT.

The chain links TRBV28 to TRBJ2-1; 7 bases line up with TRBD2. Trimming at V came to 5 bases and at J to 0 bases, leaving 13 bases not matched to a gene. The CDR3 is 18 residues long. Germline CDR1 MDHEN, CDR2 SYDVKM. The CDR3 protein is CASSLRDYEIRSYNEQFF. The CDR3, as DNA: TGTGCCAGCAGTCTCCGGGACTACGAGATCCGCTCCTACAATGAGCAGTTCTTC.

The gene calls are TRBV4-1 and TRBJ2-7, with D uncertain. Trimming stripped 1 base from V and 2 bases from J, with 12 bases between. The CDR3 runs 15 residues. The germline CDR1 and CDR2 sequences are MGHRA and YSYEKL. CDR3 loop: CASSQGTGSPYEQYF. The CDR3 region has the DNA TGCGCCAGCAGCCAAGGGACCGGCTCCCCCTACGAGCAGTACTTC.

The chain couples TRBV6-5 to TRBJ2-3, with TRBD2 identical over 11 bases. J was trimmed by 0 bases and V by 9 bases; bases with no gene match: 5. Germline CDR1 reads MNHEY; CDR2 reads SVGAGI. CDR3 length equals 15 residues. CDR3 nucleotides: TGTGCCAGTAAGACTAGCGGGGTTAGCACAGATACGCAGTATTTT. This gives the protein CASKTSGVSTDTQYF.